A selection of T cell receptor beta chains follows, all from one sample in a study of blood T cell repertoires in COVID-19. Sequenced by immunoSEQ multiplex PCR; TCRdb stores in-frame clones only, minus some. This table holds roughly 100,000 clones, approximately 88% found once. The sample comprised peripheral blood. The receptors derive from a man aged 55-75 years with acute or convalescent COVID-19. CDR3s include the opening cysteine and the closing phenylalanine or tryptophan. A D gene is named only where the DNA matches it firmly. Size is omitted from some rows. Given values are once, few, many or a class for expanded clones.

cdr3_aa	cdr3_nt	clone_size	d_call	v_call	j_call
CASSEPTGNSYEQYF	TGTGCCAGCAGCGAGCCAACAGGGAATTCCTACGAGCAGTACTTC	NA	NA	TRBV9	TRBJ2-7
CASSEPQGLGNTEAFF	TGTGCCAGCAGCGAGCCACAGGGATTGGGGAACACTGAAGCTTTCTTT	NA	NA	TRBV5-5	TRBJ1-1
CASSIWRTKNTGELFF	TGTGCCAGTAGTATATGGCGGACAAAGAACACCGGGGAGCTGTTTTTT	NA	NA	TRBV19	TRBJ2-2
CASSLGQVDTEAFF	TGCGCCAGCAGCCTGGGACAGGTTGACACTGAAGCTTTCTTT	NA	TRBD1	TRBV5-1	TRBJ1-1
CASSQGARTEAFF	TGTGCCAGCAGCCAAGGGGCCCGCACTGAAGCTTTCTTT	NA	NA	TRBV3-1/TRBV3-2	TRBJ1-1
CASSFPGATDTQYF	TGCGCCAGCAGCTTTCCAGGGGCCACAGATACGCAGTATTTT	once	NA	TRBV5-1	TRBJ2-3
CASSLATGGAFF	TGTGCCAGCAGTTTAGCTACTGGCGGGGCTTTCTTT	NA	NA	TRBV12-3/TRBV12-4	TRBJ1-1
CASSTGVNQPQHF	TGCGCCAGCAGTACAGGGGTCAATCAGCCCCAGCATTTT	once	TRBD1	TRBV10-1	TRBJ1-5
CASSRQPGDTGELFF	TGCGCCAGCAGCCGTCAGCCGGGTGACACCGGGGAGCTGTTTTTT	many	NA	TRBV4-3	TRBJ2-2
CASSPTAGAHEQFF	TGTGCCAGCTCACCTACAGCGGGAGCCCATGAGCAGTTCTTC	NA	TRBD2	TRBV18	TRBJ2-1
CASSPYRAGRNQPQHF	TGTGCCAGCTCACCGTACCGGGCGGGAAGGAATCAGCCCCAGCATTTT	once	NA	TRBV18	TRBJ1-5
CASAGGLSGANVLTF	TGTGCCAGTGCAGGGGGGCTTTCTGGGGCCAACGTCCTGACTTTC	NA	NA	TRBV19	TRBJ2-6
CASSPYFGRVDTEAFF	TGTGCCAGCAGTCCTTATTTTGGCAGGGTCGACACTGAAGCTTTCTTT	few	NA	TRBV28	TRBJ1-1
CASSLSGGWGYGYTF	TGTGCCAGCAGCTTGTCTGGAGGGTGGGGCTATGGCTACACCTTC	NA	NA	TRBV5-6	TRBJ1-2
CASSQDEGHRGEAFF	TGCGCCAGCAGCCAAGATGAGGGACATCGAGGCGAAGCTTTCTTT	NA	NA	TRBV4-1	TRBJ1-1
CASRETSTGTRNTGELFF	TGTGCCAGCAGGGAGACCTCCACCGGGACTAGAAACACCGGGGAGCTGTTTTTT	once	TRBD2	TRBV25-1	TRBJ2-2
CATSLPSGGANEQFF	TGCGCCACCTCCTTGCCCAGCGGGGGTGCCAATGAGCAGTTCTTC	few	TRBD2	TRBV5-1	TRBJ2-1
CASSQDRGSSGNTIYF	TGTGCCAGCAGCCAAGATCGGGGGAGCTCTGGAAACACCATATATTTT	NA	NA	TRBV3-1/TRBV3-2	TRBJ1-3
CASSPLTSGIKDTQYF	TGTGCCAGTAGTCCCTTGACTAGCGGGATAAAGGATACGCAGTATTTT	NA	TRBD2	TRBV19	TRBJ2-3
CASRSAGTGMSYEQFF	TGTGCCAGCAGGTCCGCCGGGACAGGGATGTCATATGAGCAGTTCTTC	NA	TRBD1	TRBV5-4	TRBJ2-1
CASSFGDRNSGNTIYF	TGCGCCAGCAGCTTCGGGGACAGAAACTCTGGAAACACCATATATTTT	NA	TRBD1	TRBV5-1	TRBJ1-3
CASSEMDRAYEQYF	TGTGCCAGCAGTGAGATGGACAGGGCCTACGAGCAGTACTTC	NA	TRBD1	TRBV6-1	TRBJ2-7
CASSQGQGSWGYTF	TGTGCCAGCAGCCAGGGACAGGGTTCCTGGGGCTACACCTTC	NA	TRBD1	TRBV3-1/TRBV3-2	TRBJ1-2
CASSLLAGVGTGELFF	TGTGCCAGCAGTTTACTAGCGGGAGTTGGAACCGGGGAGCTGTTTTTT	NA	TRBD2	TRBV28	TRBJ2-2
CASTYPGTSGTLSDEQFF	TGTGCCAGCACCTACCCCGGGACTAGCGGCACCTTGTCTGATGAGCAGTTCTTC	NA	TRBD2	TRBV7-9	TRBJ2-1
CASSERTGGDTGELFF	TGTGCCAGCAGCGAACGGACAGGGGGTGACACCGGGGAGCTGTTTTTT	NA	TRBD1	TRBV13	TRBJ2-2
CASQTVSRFTGELFF	TGCGCCAGCCAAACTGTGAGTCGCTTCACCGGGGAGCTGTTTTTT	NA	NA	TRBV10-1	TRBJ2-2
CASSIRTGTSLGELFF	TGTGCCAGTAGTATAAGAACGGGGACTTCGTTGGGGGAGCTGTTTTTT	NA	NA	TRBV19	TRBJ2-2
CASSLQGVNQPQHF	TGTGCCAGCAGTTTACAGGGGGTGAATCAGCCCCAGCATTTT	NA	TRBD1	TRBV27	TRBJ1-5
CASRPVTGGGSGNTIYF	TGTGCCAGTAGACCGGTCACAGGGGGAGGCTCTGGAAACACCATATATTTT	NA	TRBD1	TRBV19	TRBJ1-3
CASRGWQGVLDTQYF	TGTGCCAGCAGAGGCTGGCAGGGGGTGTTAGATACGCAGTATTTT	NA	TRBD1	TRBV28	TRBJ2-3
CASSRAGGASTDTQYF	TGTGCCAGCAGCAGAGCAGGGGGCGCAAGCACAGATACGCAGTATTTT	NA	TRBD1	TRBV7-9	TRBJ2-3
CASSLAADRPSGRGNEQFF	TGTGCCAGCAGCTTAGCGGCGGACCGGCCTAGCGGGAGGGGCAATGAGCAGTTCTTC	NA	TRBD2	TRBV7-2	TRBJ2-1
CASSLDRGVTDTQYF	TGCGCCAGCAGCTTGGACAGGGGGGTAACAGATACGCAGTATTTT	NA	TRBD1	TRBV5-1	TRBJ2-3
CASSPRPGLAVPYSYNEQFF	TGTGCCAGCAGCCCCCGACCTGGACTAGCGGTCCCCTACTCCTACAATGAGCAGTTCTTC	NA	TRBD2	TRBV3-1/TRBV3-2	TRBJ2-1
CASSLEQRLETQYF	TGCGCCAGCAGCTTGGAGCAGCGGTTGGAGACCCAGTACTTC	NA	NA	TRBV5-1	TRBJ2-5
CASRDRLAGDLGIQYF	TGTGCCAGCAGGGATAGACTAGCGGGAGATTTGGGCATTCAGTACTTC	NA	TRBD2	TRBV7-8	TRBJ2-4